This T cell receptor (beta chain) stems from a study of T cells after yellow fever vaccination. This clonotype was counted many times. CDR1 is SGHRS and CDR2 is YFSETQ in the germline V gene. V shed 0 bases and J 4 bases; nucleotides not matched to a gene: 6. The CDR3 has 15 residues. TCRdb reprocessed the 5' RACE reads with MiXCR, giving one entry per CDR3 protein. Seen here are 300,000 to 350,000 distinct CDR3 sequences, 3% to 4.5% observed once, and the top ten hold around 24%. The sequence was obtained from a man between 18 and 35 years old who received the YFV17D yellow fever vaccine. The chain couples TRBV5-1 to TRBJ1-1; 7 bases are shared with TRBD1. Sample: PBMCs, taken 5 days after the yellow fever booster vaccination. CDR3 bases: TGCGCCAGCAGCTTGGGGGACAGAATCCCCACTGAAGCTTTCTTT. It translates to CASSLGDRIPTEAFF.